This T cell receptor (beta chain) was found in a study of blood T cell repertoires in COVID-19. Followed over time, Seattle patients had been enrolled while infection was active. Germline V gene sequence: CDR1 SGHVS, CDR2 FQNEAQ. The CDR3 sequence is 20 residues long. The junction had 20 bases not matched to a gene; V was cut back by 2 bases and J by 3 bases. Clones were sequenced by immunoSEQ multiplex PCR, and TCRdb holds only the in-frame ones, with some missing. In the table there are 180,000 or so clones, 81% of which are singletons. The clonotype was recovered from a woman aged 40 to 50 with COVID-19, enrolled during active disease. V gene TRBV7-8 combines with J gene TRBJ2-7; 9 bases are a match to TRBD1. The source material was peripheral blood. This CDR3 reads CASSLFRFGTGLKWSYEQYF. The CDR3 bases are TGTGCCAGCAGCTTATTTCGTTTCGGGACAGGGCTGAAGTGGAGCTACGAGCAGTACTTC.